These T cell receptor beta chains were read from a single sample in a study of somatic mutations in cytotoxic T cells in rheumatoid arthritis. TCRdb keeps only in-frame clones here, not all; method: immunoSEQ multiplex PCR. In the table there are 20,000 to 25,000 clones, 78% of which are singletons. Sequences were obtained from CD8+ T cells sorted from blood. These receptors came from an adult with rheumatoid arthritis. Both conserved end residues are part of each CDR3. A D gene is named only where the DNA matches it firmly. The listing skips clone size in some rows; elsewhere it reads once, few, many or a size class.

-,-,TRBJ2-3,TRBV9,CASSAPSSDTQYF,TGTGCCAGCAGCGCCCCGTCGTCAGATACGCAGTATTTT
-,TRBD1,TRBJ1-5,TRBV27,CASGSGTGLDSNQPQHF,TGTGCCAGCGGATCCGGGACAGGACTAGATAGCAATCAGCCCCAGCATTTT
-,-,TRBJ2-7,TRBV5-5,CASSLSQSPSYEQYF,TGTGCCAGCAGCTTGAGCCAGAGCCCCTCCTACGAGCAGTACTTC
-,-,TRBJ2-7,TRBV5-1,CASSLGFGDRSSYEQYF,TGCGCCAGCAGCTTGGGGTTTGGGGATCGTAGCTCCTACGAGCAGTACTTC
-,-,TRBJ2-7,TRBV13,CASSLFAQGEQYF,TGTGCCAGCAGCTTATTCGCCCAGGGCGAGCAGTACTTC
-,-,TRBJ1-2,TRBV4-3,CASSPRPGNYGYTF,TGCGCCAGCAGCCCCAGGCCAGGCAACTATGGCTACACCTTC
-,-,TRBJ2-7,TRBV13,CASSFSLNEQYF,TGTGCCAGCAGCTTTTCGTTGAACGAGCAGTACTTC
-,-,TRBJ2-7,TRBV6-1,CASSEALVRSYEQYF,TGTGCCAGCAGTGAAGCCCTCGTCCGCTCCTACGAGCAGTACTTC
-,TRBD1,TRBJ1-4,TRBV30,CAWSPGTGELFF,TGTGCCTGGAGTCCCGGGACAGGCGAACTGTTTTTT
few,-,TRBJ2-2,TRBV4-2,CASSQWDSPNTGELFF,TGTGCCAGCAGCCAGTGGGACTCCCCGAACACCGGGGAGCTGTTTTTT
-,-,TRBJ2-7,TRBV7-6,CASSPTEASYEQYF,TGTGCCAGCAGCCCAACCGAGGCCTCCTACGAGCAGTACTTC
few,-,TRBJ1-6,TRBV7-9,CASSSSSDSSNSPLHF,TGTGCCAGCAGCTCCTCCTCGGACAGCTCCAATTCACCCCTCCACTTT
-,TRBD1,TRBJ2-1,TRBV4-1,CASSPGTGSSYNEQFF,TGCGCCAGCAGCCCTGGGACAGGGAGCTCCTACAATGAGCAGTTCTTC
-,-,TRBJ1-1,TRBV27,CASSYLGNTEAFF,TGTGCCAGCAGCTACCTGGGAAACACTGAAGCTTTCTTT
-,-,TRBJ2-4,TRBV5-6,CASSLQLAKNIQYF,TGTGCCAGCAGCCTACAGTTAGCCAAAAACATTCAGTACTTC
-,-,TRBJ1-6,TRBV27,CASSLSWGRSPLHF,TGTGCCAGCAGTTTATCTTGGGGGCGATCACCCCTCCACTTT
-,-,TRBJ2-7,TRBV10-3,CAISESTRHEQYF,TGTGCCATCAGTGAGTCGACTCGTCACGAGCAGTACTTC
-,-,TRBJ2-3,TRBV18,CASSQSGGTTDTQYF,TGTGCCAGCTCCCAGAGTGGAGGGACCACAGATACGCAGTATTTT
-,-,TRBJ1-2,TRBV4-3,CASSQVTPPRYGYTF,TGCGCCAGCAGCCAAGTGACCCCCCCCCGCTATGGCTACACCTTC
-,TRBD2,TRBJ2-7,TRBV27,CASSLVLAAYEQYF,TGTGCCAGCAGTTTAGTCCTAGCGGCCTACGAGCAGTACTTC
-,-,TRBJ1-2,TRBV5-5,CASSLERAAANYGYTF,TGTGCCAGCAGCTTGGAAAGGGCCGCAGCTAACTATGGCTACACCTTC
-,-,TRBJ2-7,TRBV6-6,CASTGADSYEQYF,TGTGCCAGCACAGGGGCGGACTCCTACGAGCAGTACTTC
few,-,TRBJ2-2,TRBV9,CASSVAYRGGELFF,TGTGCCAGCAGCGTAGCTTATCGAGGAGGGGAGCTGTTTTTT
-,-,TRBJ2-2,TRBV13,CASGGVPEAGELFF,TGTGCCAGCGGTGGGGTCCCGGAGGCCGGGGAGCTGTTTTTT